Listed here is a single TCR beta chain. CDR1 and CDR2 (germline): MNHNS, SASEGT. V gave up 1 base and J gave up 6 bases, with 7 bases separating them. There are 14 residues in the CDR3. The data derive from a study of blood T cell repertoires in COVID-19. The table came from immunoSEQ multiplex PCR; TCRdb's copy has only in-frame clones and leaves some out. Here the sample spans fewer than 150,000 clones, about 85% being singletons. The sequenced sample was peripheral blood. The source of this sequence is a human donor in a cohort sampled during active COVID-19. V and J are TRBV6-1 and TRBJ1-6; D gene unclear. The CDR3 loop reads CASSEVAVNSPLHF. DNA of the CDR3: TGTGCCAGCAGTGAAGTGGCAGTTAATTCACCCCTCCACTTT.